The sequence of this TCR beta chain was determined in a study of blood T cell repertoires in COVID-19. Repertoires were generated with immunoSEQ multiplex PCR, while TCRdb's copy carries only in-frame clones and drops some. The table has about 210,000 clones, approximately 81% seen once. This clone has more than one count but fewer than ten. The V segment lost 1 base and the J segment 2 bases; nucleotides outside the gene matches: 9. The CDR3 loop spans 17 amino acids. CDR1 is LNHDA and CDR2 is SQIVND in the germline V gene (reference sequence). This TCR was sampled from a woman between 50 and 59 years old with acute COVID-19. The chain joins TRBV19 to TRBJ1-2, with TRBD1 matching over 8 bases. Sequencing was performed on PBMCs or T cells enriched from blood (not recorded which). CDR3 DNA sequence: TGTGCCAGTAGTATAGGCCAAGGGACAGGCCTCAACTATGGCTACACCTTC. This gives the protein CASSIGQGTGLNYGYTF.